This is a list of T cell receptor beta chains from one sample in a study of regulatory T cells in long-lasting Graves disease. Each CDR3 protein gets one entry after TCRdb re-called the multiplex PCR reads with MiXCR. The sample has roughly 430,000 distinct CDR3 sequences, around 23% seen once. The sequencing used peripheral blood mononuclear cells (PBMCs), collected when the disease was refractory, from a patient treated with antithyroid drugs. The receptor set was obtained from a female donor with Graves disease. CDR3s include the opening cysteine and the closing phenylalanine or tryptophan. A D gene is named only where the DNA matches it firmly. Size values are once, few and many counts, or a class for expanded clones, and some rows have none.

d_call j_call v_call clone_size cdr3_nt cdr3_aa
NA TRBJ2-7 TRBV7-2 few TGTGCCAGCAGTTTGCGGTTTCTTGGGCCCTACGAGCAGTACTTC CASSLRFLGPYEQYF
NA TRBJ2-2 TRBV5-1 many TGCGCCAGCAGCTTGGTCCCTCTAGGGACGGACACCGGGGAGCTGTTTTTT CASSLVPLGTDTGELFF
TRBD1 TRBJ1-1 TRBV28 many TGTGCCAGCAGTTTATCCCCGACAGGGGTTGGCACTGAAGCTTTCTTT CASSLSPTGVGTEAFF
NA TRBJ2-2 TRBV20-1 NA TGCAGTGCTAGGGGGGGACCCGGGGAGCTGTTTTTT CSARGGPGELFF
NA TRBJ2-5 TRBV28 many TGTGCCAGCAGTCCCGCATCTAATCGGTGGAGGGAGACCCAGTACTTC CASSPASNRWRETQYF
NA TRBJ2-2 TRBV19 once TGTGCCAGTTTGGGGGGCAACGCGAACACCGGGGAGCTGTTTTTT CASLGGNANTGELFF
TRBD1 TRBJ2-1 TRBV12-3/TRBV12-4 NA TGTGCCAGCAGGGGGGACAGTACTCTCAATGAGCAGTTCTTC CASRGDSTLNEQFF
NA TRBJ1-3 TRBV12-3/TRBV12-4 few TGTGCCAGCAGTTTAGGTGGGAACACTGGAAACACCATATATTTT CASSLGGNTGNTIYF
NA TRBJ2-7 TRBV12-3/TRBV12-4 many TGTGCCAGCAGCGGAGGGGGCGGAGTCGCACACGAGCAGTACTTC CASSGGGGVAHEQYF
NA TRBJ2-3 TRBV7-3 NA TGTGCCAGCAGCTTAACGCAAGATTCAGATACGCAGTATTTT CASSLTQDSDTQYF
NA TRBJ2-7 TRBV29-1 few TGCAGCGTTGTGGACTCCTACAAGCAGTACTTC CSVVDSYKQYF
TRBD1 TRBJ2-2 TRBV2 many TGTGCCAGCAGTGGGGACAGGGTTACCATCAACCCCGGGGAGCTGTTTTTT CASSGDRVTINPGELFF
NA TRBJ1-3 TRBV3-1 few TGTGCCAGCAGCCAGAAACCGGGCTCCTCTGGAAACACCATATATTTT CASSQKPGSSGNTIYF
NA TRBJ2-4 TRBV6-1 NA TGTGCCAGCAGCCAAGCGAGGGAGGAACTAGCCAAAAACATTCAGTACTTC CASSQAREELAKNIQYF
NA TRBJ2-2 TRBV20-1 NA TGCAGTGCCCCAAGGGGGGGGAACGGGGAGCTGTTTTTT CSAPRGGNGELFF